This T cell receptor beta chain appears in the sequencing data of a study of blood T cell repertoires in COVID-19. The method was immunoSEQ multiplex PCR; TCRdb's version includes in-frame clones alone and lacks a portion of them. The sample lists 140,000 to 150,000 clones, over 80% occurring once. Trimming took 1 base from V and 1 from J, leaving 9 bases between them. CDR1 and CDR2 (germline): LGHDT, YNNKEL (reference sequence). There are 15 residues in the CDR3. Sequencing input: peripheral blood. The sequence derives from a woman aged 45-65 years with acute or convalescent COVID-19. V is TRBV3-1 (or the pseudogene TRBV3-2) and J is TRBJ2-3; D is perhaps TRBD2 (5 bases). DNA for the CDR3: TGTGCCAGCAGCCAAGTGAGGGTTGGCACAGATACGCAGTATTTT. As protein: CASSQVRVGTDTQYF.